This T cell receptor beta chain emerged from a study of metastatic and nonmetastatic thyroid tumors. Thyroid surgery took place with no prior treatment in any patient. TCRdb re-analyzed the PCR reads using MiXCR. The table includes 25,000 to 40,000 clones, approximately 7.4% detected once. After removal of 5 bases from V and 3 bases from J, the junction contained 4 bases not matched to a gene. Germline CDR1 LNHDA, CDR2 SQIVND (reference sequence). This CDR3 has 14 residues. At least ten counts were recorded for this clone. The chain employs TRBV19 and TRBJ2-3; 8 bases agree with TRBD1. What was sequenced was blood. The TCR originated in a female donor with papillary thyroid cancer or a benign thyroid nodule (not recorded which). Some clones in this sample may be carry-over from other donors' samples. CDR3 loop: CASSFGQGTDTQYF. CDR3 coding DNA: TGTGCCAGTAGTTTTGGACAGGGAACAGATACGCAGTATTTT. Based on the CDR3 plus reference TRBV19 and TRBJ2-3, the full variable domain is DGGITQSPKYLFRKEGQNVTLSCEQNLNHDAMYWYRQDPGQGLRLIYYSQIVNDFQKGDIAEGYSVSREKKESFPLTVTSAQKNPTAFYLCASSFGQGTDTQYFGPGTRLTVL.